The entry below gives a single T cell receptor beta chain sequence along with its context. The data originate from a study of OX40 agonist ivuxolimab in advanced cancers. Some clones are missing from TCRdb's copy, which holds only in-frame ones; the method was immunoSEQ multiplex PCR. The table shows 90,000 to 100,000 clones, with 90% to 97% occurring only once. The clonotype originates from an adult with an advanced solid tumor such as melanoma, head and neck, liver or kidney cancer. The sample was CD4+ or CD8+ T cells sorted from blood, taken in a trial of the OX40 agonist ivuxolimab.

CDR3 coding DNA: TGTGCCAGCAGCGTTGGAGCCGTACACACCTTC. Protein: CASSVGAVHTF. This chain links TRBV9 with TRBJ1-2; D unclear. The CDR3 is made up of 11 amino acids. V was cut by 2 bases and J by 12 bases, with 11 bases left in between. Germline V lookup: CDR1 SGDLS, CDR2 YYNGEE. Complete variable domain (other parts from reference TRBV9 and TRBJ1-2): DSGVTQTPKHLITATGQRVTLRCSPRSGDLSVYWYQQSLDQGLQFLIQYYNGEERAKGNILERFSAQQFPDLHSELNLSSLELGDSALYFCASSVGAVHTFGSGTRLTVV.